The clone carrying this T cell receptor beta chain was counted a few times. Its antigen remains unidentified. These data originate in a study of post-analysis software for immune sequencing data. Study as a whole: Recorded subtypes: relapsing-remitting, secondary progressive, progressive-relapsing; some patients unannotated. Study outcomes and limitations: Roughly 5 TRBV segments occurring more often in patients than controls included TRBV5-6, TRBV5-1 and TRBV20-1. Pronounced co-clustering by F measure was evident among identically batched samples. When compared against controls, multiple sclerosis patients showed significantly lower normalized Chao1 diversity.

The V end lost 4 bases, the J end lost 2 bases, and 14 bases lay between the germline ends. Germline CDR1 reads SGHAT; CDR2 reads FQNNGV. The CDR3 consists of 15 residues. Unique molecular identifiers were built into the TCR beta cDNA libraries. T cells numbering about 0.85 to 10 million yielded 450,000 to 600,000 cDNA molecules. TCRdb re-called the PCR reads with MiXCR, one entry per CDR3 protein. The sample yields about 460,000 distinct CDR3 sequences, less than 45% seen once. Sample: blood. The chain couples TRBV11-2 to TRBJ2-5; D tentatively fits TRBD1 or TRBD2 (6 bases each). The receptor was isolated from a girl under 18 with multiple sclerosis. The CDR3: CASSWNRGAQETQYF. CDR3 bases: TGTGCCAGCAGCTGGAATAGGGGGGCACAAGAGACCCAGTACTTC.